This T cell receptor beta chain is from a study of blood T cell repertoires in COVID-19. J lost 4 bases, V lost 3 bases, and 8 bases had no gene match. Germline values: CDR1 DFQATT, CDR2 SNEGSKA (reference sequence). The CDR3 is 14 residues long. Method: immunoSEQ multiplex PCR; TCRdb's copy keeps in-frame clones and lacks some. This table holds roughly 150,000 clones, around 79% found once. Sequencing was done on a sample of PBMCs or T cells enriched from blood (not recorded which). The receptor's source is a woman aged 70 to 79 in a cohort exposed to, infected with or recovered from COVID-19 (not recorded which). V is TRBV20-1 and J is TRBJ2-5, with 7 bases fitting TRBD2. The DNA for the CDR3 is TGCAGTGCTAGTCGGAGGGAGGGCCGAGAGACCCAGTACTTC. This gives the protein CSASRREGRETQYF.